Following are 17 T cell receptor beta chains from one sample sequenced in a study of OX40 agonist ivuxolimab in advanced cancers. Clones were read by immunoSEQ multiplex PCR, and TCRdb kept only the in-frame ones, dropping some. Of around 20,000 clones listed, about 87% were seen once; the top ten hold roughly 30%. The sequencing here drew on CD4+ or CD8+ T cells sorted from blood, taken in a trial of the OX40 agonist ivuxolimab. Receptor source: an adult with an advanced solid tumor such as melanoma, head and neck, liver or kidney cancer.

This chain links TRBV4-1 with TRBJ2-7; TRBD1 is a possible D gene (5 bases). The ends were cut back, 4 bases at V and 7 bases at J, with 20 bases in the middle. The CDR3 consists of 15 residues. From germline, CDR1 is MGHRA and CDR2 YSYEKL. CDR3 coding DNA: TGCGCCAGCAGCCCCACCCACCTACGCAGGGAAGAGCAGTACTTC. Residues: CASSPTHLRREEQYF.

V gene TRBV27 combines with J gene TRBJ2-5, with 8 positions matching TRBD1. CDR3 length: 15 residues. The J segment lost 4 bases and the V segment lost 5 bases, leaving 9 bases of the junction unmatched. Germline lookup yields CDR1 MNHEY and CDR2 SMNVEV (reference sequence). The DNA of the CDR3 is TGTGCCAGCAGTGGAGGACAGGGAATTGGAGAGACCCAGTACTTC. Translated: CASSGGQGIGETQYF.

The chain has TRBV7-6 and TRBJ1-1; unclear D gene. Trimming left V 5 bases short and J 8 bases short, with 15 bases between. The CDR3 has 13 residues. Germline V gene sequence: CDR1 SGHVS, CDR2 FNYEAQ. The CDR3, as DNA: TGTGCCAGCAGCGCCGCATTGGAGGCGGAAGCTTTCTTT. Translated: CASSAALEAEAFF.

This chain connects TRBV5-1 to TRBJ2-1; the D gene could be TRBD1 or TRBD2 (6 bases each). This CDR3 spans 16 amino acids. The ends were cut back, 4 bases at V and 4 bases at J, with 18 bases in the middle. The germline CDR1 and CDR2 sequences are SGHRS and YFSETQ. CDR3 loop: CASSLGGLQGYNEQFF. The DNA of the CDR3 is TGCGCCAGCAGCCTGGGGGGCCTCCAGGGGTACAATGAGCAGTTCTTC.

This clone was picked up one time. This chain uses TRBV2 with TRBJ2-7; D not certain. Trimming stripped 4 bases from V and 6 bases from J, with 13 bases between. Germline V gene lookup returns CDR1 SNHLY and CDR2 FYNNEI. The CDR3 totals 13 residues. The DNA of the CDR3 is TGTGCCAGCAGTGGGCCCGATTTGGGCGAGCAGTACTTC. This codes for CASSGPDLGEQYF.

V usage is TRBV27 and J usage is TRBJ1-6; D gene uncertain. The V end was cut by 2 bases, the J end by 5 bases, with 7 bases between. There are 14 residues in the CDR3. Germline values: CDR1 MNHEY, CDR2 SMNVEV (reference sequence). The CDR3 DNA is TGTGCCAGCAGTTTAAGGTCTAATAATTCACCCCTCCACTTT. Its translation: CASSLRSNNSPLHF.

The chain carries TRBV7-9 and TRBJ1-3; D call uncertain. Trimming took off 1 base at V and 0 bases at J, with 7 bases between the two ends. The CDR3 spans 15 residues. Germline assignment: CDR1 SEHNR and CDR2 FQNEAQ (reference sequence). The CDR3 DNA sequence: TGTGCCAGCAGCTTAGGTCGGAGCTCTGGAAACACCATATATTTT. It yields the protein CASSLGRSSGNTIYF.

This clone was recorded only once. The chain carries TRBV4-1 and TRBJ2-7; D perhaps matches TRBD1 (6 bases). V was pared by 1 base and J by 2 bases, with 12 bases between. Germline assignment: CDR1 MGHRA and CDR2 YSYEKL. There are 15 residues in the CDR3. DNA of the CDR3: TGCGCCAGCAGCCAAGTTTTACAGGGAGCCTACGAGCAGTACTTC. It yields the protein CASSQVLQGAYEQYF.

The count of this clone is one. V gene TRBV28 combines with J gene TRBJ1-1, with 8 bases that match TRBD1. This CDR3 is built from 12 residues. The germline V gene has CDR1 MDHEN and CDR2 SYDVKM. The V gene end was trimmed by 11 bases and the J gene end by 0 bases; junction bases not matched to a gene: 2. This chain's CDR3 is CAVQGVNTEAFF. The CDR3 coding sequence is TGTGCCGTACAGGGGGTGAACACTGAAGCTTTCTTT.

The chain has TRBV18 and TRBJ1-4; 7 nucleotides line up with TRBD1. V lost 3 bases, J lost 3 bases, and 1 base stayed unmatched. CDR1 is KGHSH, CDR2 LQKENI, per germline. The CDR3 has 14 amino acids. This CDR3 reads CASSPDRANEKLFF. The CDR3 DNA sequence: TGTGCCAGCTCACCTGACAGGGCTAATGAAAAACTGTTTTTT. Full variable domain (remainder filled in from reference TRBV18 and TRBJ1-4): NAGVMQNPRHLVRRRGQEARLRCSPMKGHSHVYWYRQLPEEGLKFMVYLQKENIIDESGMPKERFSAEFPKEGPSILRIQQVVRGDSAAYFCASSPDRANEKLFFGSGTQLSVL.

V usage is TRBV18 and J usage is TRBJ1-2; perhaps TRBD1 as D (5 bases). The CDR3 is made up of 16 amino acids. V lost 3 bases and J lost 2, with 16 bases in between. Germline V CDR1 and CDR2: KGHSH, LQKENI. The chain's CDR3 is CASSPTRRVENYGYTF. CDR3 nucleotides: TGTGCCAGCTCACCGACTCGCAGGGTTGAGAACTATGGCTACACCTTC.

The genes are TRBV9 and TRBJ1-6, with D perhaps matching TRBD1 (6 bases). Germline loops: CDR1 SGDLS, CDR2 YYNGEE. V dropped 5 bases and J dropped 8 bases, with 14 bases sitting between them. The CDR3 is made up of 14 amino acids. CDR3 in amino acids: CASRSGTKDSPLHF. Here the CDR3 DNA reads TGTGCCAGCAGGTCCGGGACAAAGGATTCACCCCTCCACTTT.

The sample holds a few counts of this clone. The gene calls are TRBV20-1 and TRBJ1-1, with D unclear. Germline CDR1 and CDR2: DFQATT and SNEGSKA (reference sequence). The V end was cut by 3 bases, the J end by 7 bases, with 9 bases between. The CDR3 consists of 11 residues. The CDR3 coding sequence is TGCAGTGCTAGTCGCAGATATGAAGCTTTCTTT. Translating gives CSASRRYEAFF.

The chain joins TRBV7-6 to TRBJ2-1, with 11 nucleotides matching TRBD2. V shed 2 bases and J 0 bases; nucleotides not matched to a gene: 12. Per the germline V gene, CDR1 is SGHVS and CDR2 is FNYEAQ. The CDR3 runs 20 residues. CDR3 coding DNA: TGTGCCAGCAGCTTAAAAGTCGGTAGCGGGAGGGATTTCTCCTACAATGAGCAGTTCTTC. This gives the protein CASSLKVGSGRDFSYNEQFF.

The rearrangement uses TRBV19 and TRBJ1-5, with D perhaps matching TRBD1 (5 bases). The CDR3 is 15 amino acids. V shed 4 bases and J shed 7 bases, with 17 bases lying between them. Germline-derived CDR1 and CDR2 are LNHDA and SQIVND (reference sequence). The DNA for the CDR3 is TGTGCCAGTAGTACCCCCGGACGGAGGGGCCAGCCCCAGCATTTT. This gives the protein CASSTPGRRGQPQHF.

The chain uses TRBV4-3 and TRBJ1-2; D remains ambiguous. Germline V lookup: CDR1 LGHNA, CDR2 YSLEER. V lost 0 bases and J lost 6, with 17 bases in between. There are 16 residues in the CDR3. This CDR3 is CASSQDRGGRRHGYTF. The CDR3 coding sequence is TGCGCCAGCAGCCAAGATCGAGGAGGACGCAGGCATGGCTACACCTTC.

The chain is built from TRBV19 and TRBJ1-4; possible D gene TRBD1, 5 bases. V was shortened by 5 bases and J by 2 bases, with 15 bases between the two germline ends. The CDR3 spans 16 residues. CDR1 is LNHDA, CDR2 SQIVND, per germline (reference sequence). Here the CDR3 reads CASSGISGKTNEKLFF. The CDR3 bases are TGTGCCAGTAGTGGAATATCAGGGAAGACTAATGAAAAACTGTTTTTT.